These 18 T cell receptor beta chains came from one sample sequenced in a study of shared clonotypes between healthy human individuals. The method was immunoSEQ multiplex PCR; TCRdb's version includes in-frame clones alone and lacks a portion of them. This table holds 2 million to 2.5 million clones, 85% to 95% found once. Sequenced sample: naive CD4+ T cells from PBMCs. The subset here: CD45RA+ positively selected. The receptors were sampled from a man aged 18-30 years in good health. Some clones in this sample may be carry-over from other donors' samples.

This clone has just one count. The chain uses TRBV11-3 and TRBJ2-5; D is possibly TRBD2 (5 bases). Germline V gene lookup returns CDR1 SGHNT and CDR2 YENEEA. The ends were cut back, 5 bases at V and 5 bases at J, with 12 bases in the middle. This CDR3 region has 13 residues. The CDR3 bases are TGTGCCAGCAGCAGGGAGTTAGGGGAGACCCAGTACTTC. It codes for CASSRELGETQYF.

The chain uses TRBV5-1 and TRBJ2-2; 10 bases match TRBD1. This CDR3 contains 16 residues. Germline assignment: CDR1 SGHRS and CDR2 YFSETQ. Trimming removed 0 bases from V and 5 bases from J; junction bases left unmatched: 4. The DNA for the CDR3 is TGCGCCAGCAGCTTGGCCGGACAGGGGGTTACCGGGGAGCTGTTTTTT. Its translation is CASSLAGQGVTGELFF.

The table lists this clone with a few counts. The V and J genes are TRBV5-4 and TRBJ1-3; no clear D. The CDR3 totals 13 residues. Trimming removed 4 bases at V and 4 bases at J, with 9 bases between. Per germline, CDR1 SGHNT and CDR2 YYREEE (reference sequence). CDR3 DNA: TGTGCCAGCAGCCCCCGGTCCGGAAACACCATATATTTT. Its protein product is CASSPRSGNTIYF.

This chain links TRBV5-4 with TRBJ2-3; 7 bases are a match to TRBD2. V trimming: 5 bases; J trimming: 2 bases; junction bases outside the gene matches: 8. Looked up from germline, CDR1 is SGHNT and CDR2 is YYREEE (reference sequence). This CDR3 is built from 15 residues. DNA for the CDR3: TGTGCCAGCAGTGGTACCGGGACTACCACAGATACGCAGTATTTT. Translation: CASSGTGTTTDTQYF.

This chain links TRBV7-3 with TRBJ2-7; 7 nucleotides line up with TRBD1. Germline values: CDR1 SGHTA, CDR2 FQGTGA. This CDR3 spans 18 amino acids. V lost 1 base, J lost 3 bases, and 15 bases stayed unmatched. The CDR3 DNA reads TGTGCCAGCAGCTTAAGGGGCCCAGGGGGACCTTCAGTCTACGAGCAGTACTTC. Its protein product is CASSLRGPGGPSVYEQYF.

The chain uses TRBV2 and TRBJ1-1, with D possibly being TRBD1 (6 bases). The V end was cut by 5 bases, the J end by 4 bases, with 14 bases between. From germline, CDR1 is SNHLY and CDR2 FYNNEI. The CDR3 sequence is 14 residues long. The CDR3 is CASSLLSGATEAFF. CDR3 in DNA: TGTGCCAGCAGTCTGTTGTCAGGGGCCACTGAAGCTTTCTTT.

The chain is built from TRBV7-9 and TRBJ2-1; D possibly matches TRBD1 or TRBD2 (5 bases each). Germline V gene lookup returns CDR1 SEHNR and CDR2 FQNEAQ (reference sequence). V lost 8 bases, J lost 6 bases, and 23 bases lay in between. CDR3 size: 16 residues. The CDR3 DNA sequence: TGTGCCAGCGACCTGGGACGGGCCCGCGCCGGCAATGAGCAGTTCTTC. Protein: CASDLGRARAGNEQFF.

Comments on this clone: Distinct nucleotide sequences in the sample also encode this CDR3. This chain links TRBV5-1 with TRBJ1-1; possibly TRBD1 for D (5 bases). The CDR3 loop spans 14 amino acids. V was trimmed by 3 bases and J by 1 base, leaving 10 bases between them. The germline gives CDR1 SGHRS, CDR2 YFSETQ. In nucleotides, the CDR3 is TGCGCCAGCAGCTGGGGGACGGCGAACACTGAAGCTTTCTTT. It yields the protein CASSWGTANTEAFF.

The chain couples TRBV27 to TRBJ1-5; 7 bases line up with TRBD1. V lost 2 bases, J lost 6 bases, and 7 bases stayed unmatched. The CDR3 is 15 amino acids. From germline, CDR1 is MNHEY and CDR2 SMNVEV (reference sequence). CDR3 DNA: TGTGCCAGCAGTTTAATGGGGCCAGGGGGTCAGCCCCAGCATTTT. Protein: CASSLMGPGGQPQHF.

V usage is TRBV9 and J usage is TRBJ2-1, with 9 positions matching TRBD2. V lost 4 bases and J lost 10; bases outside the gene matches: 15. Germline V CDR1 and CDR2: SGDLS, YYNGEE. The CDR3 spans 16 residues. DNA of the CDR3: TGTGCCAGCAGCCAACCTATAGCGGGAGAACGGGAGGAGCAGTTCTTC. Translated, it gives CASSQPIAGEREEQFF.

The chain is built from TRBV7-9 and TRBJ1-1; D perhaps matches TRBD1 (6 bases). Trimming took off 7 bases at V and 1 base at J, with 13 bases between the two ends. Germline CDR1 and CDR2: SEHNR and FQNEAQ (reference sequence). The CDR3 has 14 residues. CDR3 bases: TGTGCCAGCAAGGTCGCACAGGGGAACACTGAAGCTTTCTTT. This sequence encodes CASKVAQGNTEAFF.

The chain links TRBV10-3 to TRBJ2-1; 8 bases align to TRBD1. Germline CDR1 reads ENHRY; CDR2 reads SYGVKD. The CDR3 consists of 15 residues. Trimming removed 4 bases from V and 12 bases from J; junction bases left unmatched: 14. CDR3 sequence reads: CAISAGQGQPWVQFF. Written as DNA, the CDR3 is TGTGCCATCAGTGCAGGACAGGGCCAGCCATGGGTGCAGTTCTTC.

The gene calls are TRBV5-6 and TRBJ1-2; D not resolved. The V gene lost 4 bases and the J gene lost 0 bases, with 10 bases spanning the gap. The V gene's germline CDR1 is SGHDT and CDR2 YYEEEE. The CDR3 totals 14 residues. CDR3 coding DNA: TGTGCCAGCAGCGCGCGGACTGCTAACTATGGCTACACCTTC. This gives the protein CASSARTANYGYTF. The entire variable domain, with the rest obtained from reference TRBV5-6 and TRBJ1-2, is as follows: DAGVTQSPTHLIKTRGQQVTLRCSPKSGHDTVSWYQQALGQGPQFIFQYYEEEERQRGNFPDRFSGHQFPNYSSELNVNALLLGDSALYLCASSARTANYGYTFGSGTRLTVV.

This clone was seen a single time. The gene calls are TRBV5-1 and TRBJ2-1; D gene unclear. The germline V gene has CDR1 SGHRS and CDR2 YFSETQ. This CDR3 is built from 12 residues. Trimming stripped 4 bases from V and 6 bases from J, with 8 bases between. CDR3 DNA: TGCGCCAGCAGCCAAAGTACCAATGAGCAGTTCTTC. Translated, it gives CASSQSTNEQFF.

The chain recombines TRBV28 with TRBJ2-3; 8 bases are a match to TRBD2. Germline-derived CDR1 and CDR2 are MDHEN and SYDVKM. There are 14 residues in the CDR3. With 7 bases clipped from V and 4 bases from J, the junction kept 7 bases outside the gene matches. The CDR3 here is CASTVSGKADTQYF. The CDR3 DNA reads TGTGCCAGCACTGTTAGCGGGAAGGCAGATACGCAGTATTTT.

Concerning this clone: The sample holds other DNA sequences that translate to the same CDR3. The chain combines TRBV28 with TRBJ1-2; D not resolved. CDR1 and CDR2 (germline): MDHEN, SYDVKM. The CDR3 is made up of 12 amino acids. Trimming took off 6 bases at V and 2 bases at J, with 7 bases between the two ends. The CDR3 is CASSLPNYGYTF. The CDR3 DNA reads as TGTGCCAGCAGCCTCCCCAACTATGGCTACACCTTC.

This chain uses TRBV15 with TRBJ2-2; either TRBD1 or TRBD2 may supply D (5 bases each). CDR3 size: 16 residues. V was cut by 5 bases and J by 4 bases, with 17 bases left in between. CDR1 is LNHNV, CDR2 YYDKDF, per germline (reference sequence). This CDR3 is CATSVTGTKGTGELFF. The DNA for the CDR3 is TGTGCCACCAGCGTGACCGGGACCAAGGGCACCGGGGAGCTGTTTTTT.

The CDR3 spells CASSSTILRGAGYGYTF. CDR3 nucleotide sequence: TGTGCCAGCAGCAGTACAATCCTACGGGGGGCGGGCTATGGCTACACCTTC. The genes are TRBV2 and TRBJ1-2; tentatively, D is TRBD1 (6 bases). CDR3 length: 17 residues. Germline assignment: CDR1 SNHLY and CDR2 FYNNEI. Trimming pared 6 bases from V and 4 bases from J, leaving 24 bases between.